This TCR beta chain was recorded in a study of blood T cell repertoires in COVID-19. On the study more broadly: Specimens from acute and convalescent COVID-19 originated in the United States, Italy and Spain. T cells, B-cell-depleted T cells, or PBMCs supplied cDNA or gDNA.

The repertoire was sequenced with immunoSEQ multiplex PCR; TCRdb's copy has only in-frame clones and lacks some. The table includes about 200,000 clones, 86% detected once. The count of this clone is one. This study enrolled people aged roughly 18 to 89 from roughly 24 US geographic areas. Participants reported their clinical history, and cohort assignment relied on those reports. Germline loops: CDR1 LNHDA, CDR2 SQIVND (reference sequence). The V and J ends lost 8 bases and 3 bases respectively, with 17 bases between them. The CDR3 is made up of 14 amino acids. The specimen sequenced was PBMCs or T cells enriched from blood (not recorded which). The J gene is TRBJ2-7, the V gene TRBV19; D might be TRBD1 (6 bases). The receptor was isolated from a woman in her 40s with acute COVID-19. CDR3 bases: TGTGCCAGTGGGAGAACAGGGTCGGTCTACGAGCAGTACTTC. It encodes CASGRTGSVYEQYF.